The 13 T cell receptor beta chains given below trace back to one sample, sequenced in a study of T cells after yellow fever vaccination (dated by TCRdb to the late 2010s). Library generation was performed with 5' RACE. Sequenced on an Illumina HiSeq 2500. The public reads were reprocessed in TCRdb via fastp at Q25 and MiXCR, keeping in-frame beta chains. One record per CDR3 amino acid sequence lists the most common genes and DNA. A total of about 260,000 distinct CDR3 sequences appear in this sample, approximately 12% of them only once. The leading ten clones occupy roughly 0.5% of the sample. In the paper's terms, the treatment or condition label means: live attenuated yellow fever vaccine strain. Source: CD4+ T cells sorted from PBMCs, taken 45 days after the yellow fever booster vaccination. The receptors were sampled from a man aged 25 to 40 who received the YFV17D yellow fever vaccine.

This clonotype was counted between two and nine times. V gene TRBV29-1 combines with J gene TRBJ2-5; possibly TRBD1 for D (6 bases). The germline V gene has CDR1 SQVTM and CDR2 ANQGSEA. Trimming took off 7 bases at V and 2 bases at J, with 11 bases between the two ends. The CDR3 contains 12 residues. The DNA of the CDR3 is TGCAGCGCCGGACAGCCACAAGAGACCCAGTACTTC. Translation: CSAGQPQETQYF.

This chain links TRBV6-5 with TRBJ2-1; the D gene is possibly TRBD2 (5 bases). The V end lost 2 bases, the J end lost 7 bases, and 15 bases lay between the germline ends. The CDR3 length is 15 residues. CDR1 MNHEY and CDR2 SVGAGI come from the germline V gene. The CDR3 nucleotides read TGTGCCAGCAGTTACACCAGCGGCCTGGGGAATGAGCAGTTCTTC. It codes for CASSYTSGLGNEQFF.

The rearrangement uses TRBV5-1 and TRBJ2-4; D uncertain. This CDR3 has 16 residues. V was clipped by 1 base and J by 0 bases, with 11 bases between them. Per germline, CDR1 SGHRS and CDR2 YFSETQ. This chain's CDR3 is CASSLSQSIAKNIQYF. DNA for the CDR3: TGCGCCAGCAGCTTGAGCCAGAGCATAGCCAAAAACATTCAGTACTTC. The whole variable domain, filled in from reference TRBV5-1 and TRBJ2-4, reads KAGVTQTPRYLIKTRGQQVTLSCSPISGHRSVSWYQQTPGQGLQFLFEYFSETQRNKGNFPGRFSGRQFSNSRSEMNVSTLELGDSALYLCASSLSQSIAKNIQYFGAGTRLSVL.

The V gene is TRBV7-2, the J gene TRBJ1-1, with a weak D call TRBD1 (6 bases). CDR3 size: 14 residues. Trimming cost V 4 bases and J 4 bases, with 13 bases left between them. Germline V gives CDR1 SGHTA, CDR2 FQGNSA. The CDR3 reads CASSWLQGGTEAFF. CDR3 nucleotides: TGTGCCAGCAGCTGGCTACAGGGAGGCACTGAAGCTTTCTTT.

This clonotype was seen a handful of times. The J gene is TRBJ1-6, the V gene TRBV20-1; 10 bases match TRBD1. The CDR3 has 13 residues. The V segment lost 4 bases and the J segment 11 bases; nucleotides outside the gene matches: 5. Germline V gene sequence: CDR1 DFQATT, CDR2 SNEGSKA (reference sequence). The CDR3 spells CSAKTGGRTPLHF. The CDR3 DNA reads as TGCAGTGCTAAGACAGGGGGCAGAACACCCCTCCACTTT.

The gene calls are TRBV27 and TRBJ1-2; 7 positions match TRBD1. The germline V gene encodes CDR1 MNHEY and CDR2 SMNVEV (reference sequence). Trimming cost V 4 bases and J 4 bases; bases outside gene matches: 6. The CDR3 runs to 14 residues. CDR3 in amino acids: CASSYRQGVYGYTF. CDR3 bases: TGTGCCAGCAGTTATCGCCAGGGGGTCTATGGCTACACCTTC.

CDR3 sequence: CATGASGTDTQYF. DNA of the CDR3: TGTGCCACGGGGGCTAGCGGCACAGATACGCAGTATTTT. The rearrangement uses TRBV5-5 and TRBJ2-3; the D gene could be TRBD1 or TRBD2 (6 bases each). CDR3 length: 13 residues. Germline CDR1 SGHKS, CDR2 YYEKEE (reference sequence). The germline V and J ends were trimmed by 9 bases and 1 base, with 12 bases remaining between them.

This clonotype appeared a few times. The chain uses TRBV24-1 and TRBJ2-1, with 8 bases that match TRBD2. V lost 2 bases and J lost 7; bases outside the gene matches: 15. The CDR3 contains 18 residues. CDR1 KGHDR and CDR2 SFDVKD come from the germline V gene. This CDR3 is CATSDSPEGGGRLNEQFF. CDR3 nucleotides: TGTGCCACCAGTGATTCGCCGGAGGGTGGCGGGAGGTTGAATGAGCAGTTCTTC.

Only a few counts were recorded for this clonotype. The V call is TRBV20-1, the J call TRBJ2-7; TRBD2 agrees at 7 bases. Germline CDR1 is DFQATT and CDR2 is SNEGSKA (reference sequence). Losses at the gene ends were 3 bases for V and 3 bases for J; bases not matched to a gene: 2. This CDR3 region has 12 residues. CDR3 bases: TGCAGTGCTAGGGGCGGGAGCTACGAGCAGTACTTC. Amino acid sequence: CSARGGSYEQYF.

The V call is TRBV20-1, the J call TRBJ2-5, with D maybe TRBD1 (6 bases). V dropped 5 bases and J dropped 0 bases, with 13 bases sitting between them. The CDR3 consists of 14 residues. Germline-derived CDR1 and CDR2 are DFQATT and SNEGSKA (reference sequence). The CDR3 region has the DNA TGCAGTGCTGATTTCCGGGACAACCAAGAGACCCAGTACTTC. Translated, it gives CSADFRDNQETQYF.

This clonotype has a handful of counts. V gene TRBV7-9 combines with J gene TRBJ1-3; D gene unclear. Trimming removed 8 bases at V and 0 bases at J, with 8 bases between. The CDR3 spans 13 residues. Germline V gives CDR1 SEHNR, CDR2 FQNEAQ (reference sequence). In nucleotides, the CDR3 is TGTGCCAGCGTAGGAGGCTCTGGAAACACCATATATTTT. Its protein product is CASVGGSGNTIYF.

There are a few counts of this clonotype. The V gene is TRBV20-1, the J gene TRBJ2-7; no clear D gene. V lost 2 bases and J lost 4, with 18 bases in between. This CDR3 spans 15 amino acids. Germline V CDR1 and CDR2: DFQATT, SNEGSKA (reference sequence). CDR3 region: CSARNRQSSIYEQYF. The DNA for the CDR3 is TGCAGTGCTAGAAACCGGCAGAGCTCAATTTACGAGCAGTACTTC.

This chain connects TRBV29-1 to TRBJ1-2, with 7 bases lining up with TRBD1. The CDR3 length is 11 residues. The ends lost 7 bases at V and 5 bases at J; junction bases unmatched: 4. The germline CDR1 and CDR2 sequences are SQVTM and ANQGSEA. For the CDR3, the DNA is TGCAGCGCTGGGACAGTGTATGGCTACACCTTC. It codes for CSAGTVYGYTF.